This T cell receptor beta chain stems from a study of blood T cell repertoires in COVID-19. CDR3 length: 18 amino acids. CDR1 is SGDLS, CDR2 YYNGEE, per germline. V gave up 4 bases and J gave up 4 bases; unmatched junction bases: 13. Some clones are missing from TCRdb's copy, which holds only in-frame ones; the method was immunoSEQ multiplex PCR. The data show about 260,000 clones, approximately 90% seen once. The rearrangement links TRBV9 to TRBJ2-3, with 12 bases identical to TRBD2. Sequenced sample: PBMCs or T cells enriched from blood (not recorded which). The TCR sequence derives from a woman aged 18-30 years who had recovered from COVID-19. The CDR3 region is CASSSGLAGKQLSDTQYF. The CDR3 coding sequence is TGTGCCAGCAGCTCTGGACTAGCGGGGAAACAACTCTCAGATACGCAGTATTTT.